This entry lists 30 T cell receptor beta chains sequenced from one sample in a study of blood T cell repertoires in COVID-19 (dated by TCRdb to about 2020). Libraries were built with the immunoSEQ multiplex PCR assay. Drawn from immuneACCESS, this table holds only the in-frame rearrangements with V and J called that TCRdb kept. Clones are partly lost; checked studies trace under half to an unresolved V gene and leave the rest unexplained. For this sample the table gives more than 150,000 clones, of which nearly 85% were detected only once. The ten largest make up under 5.5% of the sample. The sample consisted of peripheral blood. The receptors here all came from a woman aged 30 to 39 with acute or convalescent COVID-19.

This chain joins TRBV28 and TRBJ2-6; D is undetermined. Trimming cost V 5 bases and J 0 bases, with 11 bases left between them. CDR1 and CDR2 (germline): MDHEN, SYDVKM. The CDR3 has 16 amino acids. For the CDR3, the DNA is TGTGCCAGCAGTCTCCCCCCGGGCTCTGGGGCCAACGTCCTGACTTTC. It is translated as CASSLPPGSGANVLTF.

Here the CDR3 reads CAWRERTGGNIQYF. CDR3 bases: TGTGCCTGGAGAGAGAGGACAGGGGGCAACATTCAGTACTTC. The rearrangement uses TRBV30 and TRBJ2-4; 11 bases are shared with TRBD1. The CDR3 runs to 14 residues. V gave up 3 bases and J gave up 7 bases; unmatched junction bases: 5. Germline V gene data show CDR1 as GTSNPN and CDR2 as SVGIG (reference sequence).

The V gene is TRBV18, the J gene TRBJ1-2, with D maybe TRBD1 (6 bases). V was shortened by 8 bases and J by 4 bases, with 17 bases between the two germline ends. The V gene's germline CDR1 is KGHSH and CDR2 LQKENI. This CDR3 has 14 amino acids. The CDR3 sequence is CASHETGQSYGYTF. Written as DNA, the CDR3 is TGTGCCAGCCATGAAACAGGACAGAGCTATGGCTACACCTTC.

This rearrangement joins TRBV27 to TRBJ2-7; tentative D call: TRBD2 (7 bases). The V gene lost 4 bases and the J gene lost 10 bases, with 14 bases spanning the gap. Germline V gene sequence: CDR1 MNHEY, CDR2 SMNVEV (reference sequence). The CDR3 sequence is 12 residues long. In DNA form, the CDR3 reads TGTGCCAGCAGTTCCTACGGGGGGACACAGTACTTC. Its protein is CASSSYGGTQYF.

The V gene is TRBV28, the J gene TRBJ2-3; unclear D gene. The length of the CDR3 is 13 residues. Looked up from germline, CDR1 is MDHEN and CDR2 is SYDVKM. Trimming cost V 9 bases and J 1 base, with 11 bases left between them. Here the CDR3 DNA reads TGTGCCAGTGGTAATCGGGGCACAGATACGCAGTATTTT. Translated: CASGNRGTDTQYF.

CDR3 in amino acids: CASSEAGTTGELFF. The CDR3 DNA reads as TGTGCCAGCAGTGAGGCGGGAACCACCGGGGAGCTGTTTTTT. This chain joins TRBV6-4 and TRBJ2-2, with D possibly being TRBD2 (6 bases). The CDR3 has 14 residues. Trimming shortened V by 3 bases and J by 4 bases, and 9 bases separated the two germline ends. Germline loops: CDR1 MRHNA, CDR2 SNTAGT.

This chain connects TRBV27 to TRBJ1-5; 9 bases align to TRBD1. The CDR3 extends over 17 amino acids. Trimming cost V 5 bases and J 6 bases; bases outside gene matches: 14. Germline loops: CDR1 MNHEY, CDR2 SMNVEV (reference sequence). CDR3 residues: CASSKTAGQGWLQPQHF. In nucleotides, the CDR3 is TGTGCCAGCAGTAAAACCGCGGGACAGGGTTGGCTTCAGCCCCAGCATTTT.

J is TRBJ2-1 and V is TRBV5-4; D unresolved. The V gene's germline CDR1 is SGHNT and CDR2 YYREEE (reference sequence). The V end lost 0 bases, the J end lost 8 bases, and 9 bases lay between the germline ends. The CDR3 is 13 residues long. DNA of the CDR3: TGTGCCAGCAGCTTGGCCCCTCGAGATGAGCAGTTCTTC. Translation: CASSLAPRDEQFF.

V is TRBV28 and J is TRBJ1-5; D gene ambiguous. The V gene lost 6 bases and the J gene lost 4 bases, with 4 bases spanning the gap. CDR1 and CDR2 from the germline V gene are MDHEN and SYDVKM. The CDR3 is 11 amino acids. The CDR3 here is CASSYNQPQHF. In nucleotides, the CDR3 is TGTGCCAGCAGCTATAATCAGCCCCAGCATTTT.

The chain uses TRBV7-6 and TRBJ1-3; the D is unclear. V gave up 4 bases and J gave up 3 bases, with 13 bases separating them. Germline CDR1 reads SGHVS; CDR2 reads FNYEAQ. The CDR3 length is 15 residues. Written as DNA, the CDR3 is TGTGCCAGCAGCTCGGCGAGGGTTGGTGGAAACACCATATATTTT. Its translation is CASSSARVGGNTIYF.

The V and J genes are TRBV30 and TRBJ1-1; D might be TRBD1 (6 bases). The CDR3 has 15 amino acids. V lost 2 bases and J 3 bases, leaving 16 bases between the germline ends. Germline V gene data show CDR1 as GTSNPN and CDR2 as SVGIG (reference sequence). CDR3 DNA sequence: TGTGCCTGGAGTACCTGGGGGGGCTGGGACACTGAAGCTTTCTTT. It yields the protein CAWSTWGGWDTEAFF.

This clone has a handful of counts. This sequence joins TRBV9 and TRBJ1-3, with D perhaps matching TRBD1 (5 bases). The CDR3 is 15 residues long. CDR1 and CDR2 (germline): SGDLS, YYNGEE. Trimming took 0 bases from V and 2 from J, leaving 9 bases between them. The CDR3 here is CASSVEWGAGNTIYF. CDR3 sequence (DNA): TGTGCCAGCAGCGTAGAGTGGGGGGCTGGAAACACCATATATTTT.

The J gene is TRBJ2-3, the V gene TRBV7-3; D perhaps matches TRBD1 (6 bases). The CDR3 has 15 residues. V lost 0 bases to trimming and J lost 0 bases, with 7 bases between them. CDR1 and CDR2 (germline): SGHTA, FQGTGA. The CDR3 loop reads CASSLTGASTDTQYF. DNA of the CDR3: TGTGCCAGCAGCTTAACGGGGGCCAGCACAGATACGCAGTATTTT.

The genes are TRBV5-1 and TRBJ1-1; TRBD1 agrees at 7 bases. V lost 1 base, J lost 0 bases, and 3 bases stayed unmatched. CDR1 is SGHRS and CDR2 is YFSETQ in the germline V gene. The CDR3 consists of 15 residues. CDR3 DNA: TGCGCCAGCAGCTTGAGGCAGGGGGTGAACACTGAAGCTTTCTTT. Protein sequence: CASSLRQGVNTEAFF.

The chain carries TRBV7-8 and TRBJ1-5; D may be TRBD1 (5 bases). The CDR3 spans 16 residues. CDR1 and CDR2 from the germline V gene are SGHVS and FQNEAQ. Trimming removed 1 base at V and 0 bases at J, with 10 bases between. In nucleotides, the CDR3 is TGTGCCAGCAGCTTAGGGGGCAGTTATAGCAATCAGCCCCAGCATTTT. The encoded protein is CASSLGGSYSNQPQHF.

The chain employs TRBV6-1 and TRBJ1-3; the D is unclear. V lost 0 bases, J lost 1 base, and 13 bases lay in between. This CDR3 has 17 amino acids. The germline V gene encodes CDR1 MNHNS and CDR2 SASEGT. CDR3 nucleotide sequence: TGTGCCAGCAGTGAAGCGCTTCGTCGGACTTCTGGAAACACCATATATTTT. Protein: CASSEALRRTSGNTIYF.

The rearrangement links TRBV9 to TRBJ2-5; D may be TRBD1 (6 bases). The V and J ends lost 4 bases and 1 base respectively, with 14 bases between them. Germline CDR1 reads SGDLS; CDR2 reads YYNGEE. The CDR3 loop spans 15 amino acids. The CDR3 DNA follows: TGTGCCAGCAGCCCCCCCACAGGGTCCCAAGAGACCCAGTACTTC. It codes for CASSPPTGSQETQYF.

This clone has just a few counts. V is TRBV5-1 and J is TRBJ1-2; TRBD1 matches at 8 bases. The CDR3 contains 12 residues. Germline CDR1 reads SGHRS; CDR2 reads YFSETQ. V was pared by 3 bases and J by 6 bases, with 1 base of the junction left unmatched. The CDR3 DNA is TGCGCCAGCAGCTCAGGGGGCCATGGCTACACCTTC. Its translation: CASSSGGHGYTF. Using reference TRBV5-1 and TRBJ1-2 for the parts outside the CDR3, the full variable domain is KAGVTQTPRYLIKTRGQQVTLSCSPISGHRSVSWYQQTPGQGLQFLFEYFSETQRNKGNFPGRFSGRQFSNSRSEMNVSTLELGDSALYLCASSSGGHGYTFGSGTRLTVV.

The chain uses TRBV6-1 and TRBJ1-1; 7 nucleotides line up with TRBD1. CDR1 and CDR2 (germline): MNHNS, SASEGT. CDR3 length equals 15 residues. V trimming: 2 bases; J trimming: 4 bases; junction bases outside the gene matches: 7. CDR3 amino acids: CASSERQGGVTEAFF. CDR3 DNA sequence: TGTGCCAGCAGTGAACGACAGGGCGGCGTCACTGAAGCTTTCTTT.

The rearrangement links TRBV6-6 to TRBJ2-2; 13 bases map to TRBD2. CDR1 is MNHNY and CDR2 is SVGAGI in the germline V gene (reference sequence). After removal of 5 bases from V and 0 bases from J, the junction contained 3 bases not matched to a gene. This CDR3 has 17 amino acids. The DNA for the CDR3 is TGTGCCAGCAGTCCGGGACTAGCGGGAACGAACACCGGGGAGCTGTTTTTT. Protein product: CASSPGLAGTNTGELFF.

The chain couples TRBV5-4 to TRBJ2-2; the D gene is possibly TRBD1 (7 bases). The CDR3 runs to 16 residues. Germline V gene sequence: CDR1 SGHNT, CDR2 YYREEE (reference sequence). The V and J ends lost 0 bases and 7 bases respectively, with 16 bases between them. This chain's CDR3 is CASSLAAGGLVGELFF. Written as DNA, the CDR3 is TGTGCCAGCAGCTTGGCGGCAGGGGGGTTGGTCGGGGAGCTGTTTTTT. The variable domain in full, completed from reference TRBV5-4 and TRBJ2-2, reads ETGVTQSPTHLIKTRGQQVTLRCSSQSGHNTVSWYQQALGQGPQFIFQYYREEENGRGNFPPRFSGLQFPNYSSELNVNALELDDSALYLCASSLAAGGLVGELFFGEGSRLTVL.

The genes are TRBV15 and TRBJ2-5, with TRBD1 matching 8 bases. This CDR3 has 16 amino acids. Trimming at V came to 4 bases and at J to 5 bases, leaving 12 bases not matched to a gene. The germline CDR1 and CDR2 sequences are LNHNV and YYDKDF (reference sequence). The CDR3: CATSNQGAKLTETQYF. In nucleotides, the CDR3 is TGTGCCACCAGCAACCAGGGGGCCAAACTGACGGAGACCCAGTACTTC.

The chain employs TRBV20-1 and TRBJ2-4; 7 nucleotides line up with TRBD1. Germline V lookup: CDR1 DFQATT, CDR2 SNEGSKA (reference sequence). V was pared by 3 bases and J by 8 bases, with 4 bases of the junction left unmatched. The CDR3 is 12 amino acids. The CDR3 bases are TGCAGTGCTAGTCAGGGGGTTGACATTCAGTACTTC. It translates to CSASQGVDIQYF.

V usage is TRBV28 and J usage is TRBJ2-7; the match to TRBD1 covers 9 bases. There are 15 residues in the CDR3. Germline V gene data show CDR1 as MDHEN and CDR2 as SYDVKM. Germline trimming cut 3 bases from V and 5 bases from J; bases unmatched to any gene: 8. CDR3 loop: CASSFPPDRGHEQYF. CDR3 nucleotide sequence: TGTGCCAGCAGTTTCCCGCCGGACAGGGGCCACGAGCAGTACTTC. The full variable domain, its missing parts supplied by reference TRBV28 and TRBJ2-7, is DVKVTQSSRYLVKRTGEKVFLECVQDMDHENMFWYRQDPGLGLRLIYFSYDVKMKEKGDIPEGYSVSREKKERFSLILESASTNQTSMYLCASSFPPDRGHEQYFGPGTRLTVT.

The V and J genes are TRBV4-1 and TRBJ1-1; no clear D. The germline V and J ends were trimmed by 4 bases and 6 bases, with 18 bases remaining between them. Germline V CDR1 and CDR2: MGHRA, YSYEKL. The CDR3 has 15 amino acids. The CDR3 sequence is CASSPPSTLIPEAFF. Here the CDR3 DNA reads TGCGCCAGCAGCCCACCTAGCACCCTTATCCCTGAAGCTTTCTTT.

This chain links TRBV11-2 with TRBJ2-5; TRBD1 agrees at 7 bases. Germline CDR1 reads SGHAT; CDR2 reads FQNNGV. The CDR3 is 15 amino acids. V shed 1 base and J 3 bases; nucleotides not matched to a gene: 5. In DNA, the CDR3 is TGTGCCAGCAGCTTAGGACAGGGTCCTGAAGAGACCCAGTACTTC. Translated, it gives CASSLGQGPEETQYF.

The chain recombines TRBV7-8 with TRBJ1-6; D gene uncertain. Germline V gene sequence: CDR1 SGHVS, CDR2 FQNEAQ. The CDR3 covers 16 residues. Between the trimmed V and J ends, which lost 1 base and 10 bases, there was a span of 17 bases. The CDR3 DNA reads as TGTGCCAGCAGCTTAGGTCGGGGATCAATAGGCTCACCCCTCCACTTT. Residues: CASSLGRGSIGSPLHF. Filled out from reference TRBV7-8 and TRBJ1-6, the complete variable domain reads GAGVSQSPRYKVAKRGQDVALRCDPISGHVSLFWYQQALGQGPEFLTYFQNEAQLDKSGLPSDRFFAERPEGSVSTLKIQRTQQEDSAVYLCASSLGRGSIGSPLHFGNGTRLTVT.

J is TRBJ1-1 and V is TRBV11-2; 8 bases fit TRBD1. The CDR3 is 16 residues long. Losses at the gene ends were 5 bases for V and 4 bases for J; bases not matched to a gene: 12. The V gene's germline CDR1 is SGHAT and CDR2 FQNNGV. CDR3 in amino acids: CASSPRPGGWGTEAFF. The CDR3 nucleotides read TGTGCCAGCAGCCCAAGGCCAGGGGGCTGGGGCACTGAAGCTTTCTTT. Using reference TRBV11-2 and TRBJ1-1 for the parts outside the CDR3, the full variable domain is EAGVAQSPRYKIIEKRQSVAFWCNPISGHATLYWYQQILGQGPKLLIQFQNNGVVDDSQLPKDRFSAERLKGVDSTLKIQPAKLEDSAVYLCASSPRPGGWGTEAFFGQGTRLTVV.

The chain employs TRBV4-2 and TRBJ1-5, with D unresolved. The germline V gene encodes CDR1 LGHNA and CDR2 YNFKEQ. The CDR3 totals 15 residues. V lost 1 base, J lost 0 bases, and 7 bases lay in between. CDR3 nucleotide sequence: TGTGCCAGCAGCCAAGCCTCGTATAGCAATCAGCCCCAGCATTTT. It encodes CASSQASYSNQPQHF.

As concerns this clone: Within the sample, other DNA sequences also encode this same CDR3. J is TRBJ1-2 and V is TRBV28; 9 nucleotides align to TRBD1. CDR1 is MDHEN, CDR2 SYDVKM, per germline. Unmatched junction bases numbered 4, after V lost 3 bases and J lost 8 bases. The CDR3 contains 13 residues. CDR3 in DNA: TGTGCCAGCAGTTTCGGGACAGGGTACGGCTACACCTTC. As protein: CASSFGTGYGYTF.